This T cell receptor (beta chain) derives from a study of vaccination and CD4 T cells after COVID-19. Cultured CD4+ T-cell DNA underwent Oncomine TCR Beta short-read sequencing. TCRdb analysed the PCR reads with MiXCR anew, one entry per CDR3 protein. The sample yields some 10,000 distinct CDR3 sequences, over 45% seen once. Described treatment: roughly 10-day PBMC culture with coronavirus spike peptide pools or control peptides (ViraFEST assay). Each well held 2 million or so PBMCs in IL-2 (around 10 IU/ml) medium with approximately 9.2 ug/ml peptide pools. This clonotype has only one observation. Its antigen is unknown. Sequencing was done on a sample of CD4+ T cells from blood, cultured in vitro. This receptor was taken from a human donor who had recovered from COVID-19.

The CDR3 spells CASSLVGFDTQYF. As DNA, the CDR3 is TGCGCCAGCAGCTTGGTGGGTTTTGATACGCAGTATTTT. The chain has TRBV5-1 and TRBJ2-3, with no clear D. The germline V and J ends were trimmed by 0 bases and 6 bases, with 8 bases remaining between them. CDR1 and CDR2 from the germline V gene are SGHRS and YFSETQ. The CDR3 covers 13 residues.